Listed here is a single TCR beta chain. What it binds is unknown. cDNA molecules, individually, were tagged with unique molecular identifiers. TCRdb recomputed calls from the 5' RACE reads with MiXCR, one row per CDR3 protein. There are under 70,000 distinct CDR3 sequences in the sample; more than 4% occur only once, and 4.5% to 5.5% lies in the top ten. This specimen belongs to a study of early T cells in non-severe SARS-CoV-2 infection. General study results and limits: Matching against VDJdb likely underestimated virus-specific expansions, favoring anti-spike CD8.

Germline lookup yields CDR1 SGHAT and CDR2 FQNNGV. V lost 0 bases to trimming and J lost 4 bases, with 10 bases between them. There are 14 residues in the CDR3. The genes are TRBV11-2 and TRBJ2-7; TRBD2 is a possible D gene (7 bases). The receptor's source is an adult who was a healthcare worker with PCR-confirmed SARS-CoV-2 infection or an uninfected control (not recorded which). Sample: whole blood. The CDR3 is CASSLEGGAYEQYF. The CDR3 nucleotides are TGTGCCAGCAGCTTAGAGGGGGGGGCTTACGAGCAGTACTTC.